A single sample gave rise to the 9 T cell receptor beta chains below, sequenced in a study of T cell responses to AZD1222 COVID-19 vaccine. Profiled with immunoSEQ multiplex PCR; TCRdb holds only in-frame clones, not every one. The sample lists 100,000 to 150,000 clones, 89% occurring once. Sequences were derived from peripheral blood, sampled on day 0 of AZD1222 vaccination. All receptors derive from an adult in good health.

The chain joins TRBV3-1 (or the pseudogene TRBV3-2) to TRBJ1-1; no reliable D call. Trimming stripped 2 bases from V and 3 bases from J, with 10 bases between. The CDR3 totals 14 residues. Germline CDR1 reads LGHDT; CDR2 reads YNNKEL (reference sequence). CDR3 sequence: CASSQNNRDTEAFF. The CDR3 DNA sequence: TGTGCCAGCAGCCAAAATAATAGGGACACTGAAGCTTTCTTT.

V and J are TRBV19 and TRBJ1-1, with D hard to call. Trimming took 5 bases from V and 3 from J, leaving 4 bases between them. CDR1 is LNHDA and CDR2 is SQIVND in the germline V gene (reference sequence). This CDR3 has 11 residues. CDR3 in DNA: TGTGCCAGTAGTCTATACACTGAAGCTTTCTTT. This encodes CASSLYTEAFF.

The rearrangement joins TRBV5-1 to TRBJ1-2, with D perhaps matching TRBD1 (6 bases). Germline assignment: CDR1 SGHRS and CDR2 YFSETQ. This CDR3 has 12 residues. V was trimmed by 2 bases and J by 13 bases, leaving 15 bases between them. The CDR3 DNA reads as TGCGCCAGCAGCTTATATGGGGACATCCTCACCTTC. The encoded protein is CASSLYGDILTF.

This chain connects TRBV3-1 (or the pseudogene TRBV3-2) to TRBJ2-7; 7 bases line up with TRBD2. The length of the CDR3 is 16 residues. The V gene's germline CDR1 is LGHDT and CDR2 YNNKEL (reference sequence). V gave up 5 bases and J gave up 3 bases; unmatched junction bases: 13. CDR3 DNA: TGTGCCAGCAGCTCATCCCCGCTAGCGGAAGGCTACGAGCAGTACTTC. The encoded protein is CASSSSPLAEGYEQYF.

V and J are TRBV12-3 or TRBV12-4 and TRBJ2-1; D is uncertain. The CDR3 length is 11 residues. V lost 6 bases and J lost 8, with 8 bases in between. CDR3 sequence reads: CASSPLDEQFF. The CDR3 DNA follows: TGTGCCAGCAGCCCCCTGGATGAGCAGTTCTTC.

The V gene is TRBV12-5, the J gene TRBJ2-1; D is unclear. V lost 1 base and J lost 4, with 14 bases in between. CDR1 and CDR2 from the germline V gene are LGHNT and FRNRAP. The CDR3 consists of 16 residues. The CDR3 DNA is TGTGCTAGTGGTTTGGACGGCGTTAAGCCATACAATGAGCAGTTCTTC. It yields the protein CASGLDGVKPYNEQFF.

CDR3 in amino acids: CATSADATNEKLFF. CDR3 sequence (DNA): TGTGCCACCAGTGCAGATGCAACTAATGAAAAACTGTTTTTT. The chain links TRBV24-1 to TRBJ1-4; D ambiguous. CDR3 length equals 14 residues. The germline V gene encodes CDR1 KGHDR and CDR2 SFDVKD. V was shortened by 5 bases and J by 0 bases, with 6 bases between the two germline ends.

The V and J genes are TRBV2 and TRBJ1-6; 7 bases are shared with TRBD1. The CDR3 is made up of 13 amino acids. CDR1 SNHLY and CDR2 FYNNEI come from the germline V gene. With 8 bases clipped from V and 7 bases from J, the junction kept 5 bases outside the gene matches. This CDR3 reads CASPGQANSPLHF. Written as DNA, the CDR3 is TGTGCCAGCCCCGGACAGGCAAATTCACCCCTCCACTTT. The variable domain in full, completed from reference TRBV2 and TRBJ1-6, reads EPEVTQTPSHQVTQMGQEVILRCVPISNHLYFYWYRQILGQKVEFLVSFYNNEISEKSEIFDDQFSVERPDGSNFTLKIRSTKLEDSAMYFCASPGQANSPLHFGNGTRLTVT.

This chain connects TRBV28 to TRBJ1-2; 7 nucleotides align to TRBD1. V shed 5 bases, J shed 3 bases, and the junction held 15 bases outside the gene matches. The length of the CDR3 is 17 residues. Germline CDR1 and CDR2: MDHEN and SYDVKM. The CDR3 protein is CASSLSRGGGAYYGYTF. The CDR3 region has the DNA TGTGCCAGCAGTCTATCCCGCGGAGGGGGCGCATACTATGGCTACACCTTC.